This T cell receptor beta chain is drawn from a study of a mutant IDH1 vaccine in newly diagnosed glioma (dated by TCRdb to about 2021). About the full investigation: Vaccination began 4-6 weeks after radiotherapy alone, or alongside temozolomide cycles in the chemotherapy-containing groups. Of the approximately 32 treated patients, roughly 60% were male and 37.5% were female, and the mean age was approximately 40 years. Before enrollment, most patients had been given radiochemotherapy with temozolomide as standard therapy, while the rest had received either radiotherapy alone or temozolomide alone. The week-35 safety follow-up took place at visit V12, and the week-47 end of study took place at visit V13. Six visits were used for peripheral blood collection: V03 (baseline), V05, V07, V10, V12 and V13. Longitudinal TCRB deep sequencing was done for 25 to 30 treated patients, wherever samples were available for exploratory analyses. Findings and caveats that apply to the study as a whole: It was noted by the authors that analyses of patient blood samples could not be reproduced owing to sample limitations. Immune responses induced by the vaccine were seen in roughly 95% of patients across multiple MHC alleles. Availability determined which PBMC samples were chosen for TCRB deep sequencing. No apparent relationship was observed between pseudoprogression and alterations in the top peripheral T cell clonotypes detected by TCRB sequencing.

From its cysteine to its phenylalanine, the CDR3 spans 13 amino acids. This entry keeps only the CDR3 DNA: 39 bases, framed from base 1. The CDR1 and CDR2 encoded by the germline V gene are SNHLY and FYNNEI. V was cut back by 6 bases and J by 7 bases, leaving a gap of 15 bases between them. To note about this clone: This receptor's antigen is unknown. Per-base qualities were not stored, and no clone one base away is much larger.

Preparation of the library involved the immunoSEQ multiplex PCR assay. Rearranged TCR beta chain sequences were amplified with the hsTCRB Kit following the manufacturer's protocol. Sequencing of TCRB libraries was carried out on an Illumina MiSeq. The original methods were these. Demultiplexing, trimming and gene mapping were performed with the kit vendor's proprietary platform. TCRdb stores this immuneACCESS table with in-frame sequences only. Part of the clones is absent; in the studies checked, under half of the shortfall reflects unresolved V genes, and no reason is known for the rest. V, J and clone size were drawn from that table, and D and trimming were deduced from the DNA. This sample is represented by under 40,000 clones; over 85% of them were singletons. Around 2.4% of the sample is in the top ten clones. The sample's time point label is to be understood as: week 47, end of study. Each vaccine dose, consisting of 300 ug of a 20-mer mutant IDH1 peptide in Montanide, was administered subcutaneously with topical imiquimod. Patients were given eight vaccinations, in weeks 1, 3, 5, 7, 11, 15, 19 and 23, which matched visits V03 through V10. All donors had newly diagnosed IDH1-mutant astrocytomas of WHO grade 3 or 4 that showed loss of nuclear ATRX. The samples were drawn from NOA16, a multicentre, single-arm, open-label phase I trial in Germany that tested a mutant IDH1 peptide vaccine in humans for the first time. Genomic DNA for TCRB sequencing was extracted from EDTA blood using the DNeasy Blood and Tissue Kit.

Sequencing used PBMCs, obtained from a glioma patient whose treatment included an IDH1 peptide vaccine. In this chain, TRBV2 is recombined with TRBJ1-2; TRBD1 might be the D gene, on 6 matching bases. The clonotype originates from a man aged 40-50 years with glioma. The nucleotide sequence is TGTGCCAGCAGCTTCCCAGGACAGCTTGGCTACACCTTC. This is translated as CASSFPGQLGYTF.